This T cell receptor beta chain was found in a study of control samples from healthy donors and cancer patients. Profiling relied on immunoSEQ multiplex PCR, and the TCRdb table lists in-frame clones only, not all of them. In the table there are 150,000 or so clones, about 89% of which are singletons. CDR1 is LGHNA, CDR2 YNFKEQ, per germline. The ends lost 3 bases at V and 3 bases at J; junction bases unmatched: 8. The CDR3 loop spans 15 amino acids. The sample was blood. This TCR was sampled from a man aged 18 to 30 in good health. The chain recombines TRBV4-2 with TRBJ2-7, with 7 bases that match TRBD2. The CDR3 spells CASSQSGGLGYEQYF. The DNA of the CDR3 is TGTGCCAGCAGCCAGTCGGGGGGACTGGGCTACGAGCAGTACTTC.